This T cell receptor beta chain was captured by sequencing in a study of regulatory T cells in long-lasting Graves disease. This CDR3 region has 14 residues. The V gene lost 7 bases and the J gene lost 0 bases, with 9 bases spanning the gap. CDR1 is MNHNS and CDR2 is SASEGT in the germline V gene. Arm-PCR with iRepertoire HTBI primers amplified the CDR3 regions for these TCR beta libraries. TCRdb reprocessed the multiplex PCR reads via MiXCR and lists one record per CDR3 protein. Of 350,000 to 500,000 distinct CDR3 sequences in the sample, about a sixth were seen once. The sample's time point: newly diagnosed GD, antithyroid drugs for less than 3 months. Construction of the TCR library relied on RNA isolated from PBMCs. These same records also appear under a second study, on T cells in Graves' hyperthyroidism and ophthalmopathy. That publication notes: TCR CDR3 regions were first amplified by RT-PCR with HTBI primers. Through a model of 13 V-J features, ophthalmopathy was separated from stable hyperthyroidism.

The sample here was peripheral blood mononuclear cells (PBMCs), taken at new diagnosis, from a patient treated with antithyroid drugs. V usage is TRBV6-1 and J usage is TRBJ2-2; D not certain. This clonotype originated in a woman aged 30 to 39 with Graves disease. CDR3 nucleotide sequence: TGTGCCAGCAACGAAACACCGAACACCGGGGAGCTGTTTTTT. It translates to CASNETPNTGELFF.